The 8 T cell receptor beta chains presented below share a single source sample, sequenced in a study of early T cells in non-severe SARS-CoV-2 infection. TCRdb re-called the 5' RACE reads with MiXCR, one entry per CDR3 protein. The sample includes 50,000 to 70,000 distinct CDR3 sequences, 5.9% of them seen just once. The specimen was whole blood, collected at baseline. The origin of the receptors is an adult who was a healthcare worker with PCR-confirmed SARS-CoV-2 infection or an uninfected control (not recorded which).

This clonotype was detected many times. The J gene is TRBJ1-2, the V gene TRBV28, with TRBD1 identical over 9 bases. The trim removed 10 bases at V and 7 bases at J, leaving 7 bases unmatched. The CDR3 spans 12 residues. The germline CDR1 and CDR2 sequences are MDHEN and SYDVKM. The CDR3 DNA sequence: TGTGCCACCCGGACAGGGGATCGTGGCTACACCTTC. Translated: CATRTGDRGYTF.

The chain joins TRBV28 to TRBJ2-6; D gene uncertain. V was pared by 4 bases and J by 1 base, with 5 bases between. Germline V gives CDR1 MDHEN, CDR2 SYDVKM. This CDR3 is built from 14 residues. This CDR3 reads CASSSGSGANVLTF. The DNA for the CDR3 is TGTGCCAGCAGTTCAGGTTCTGGGGCCAACGTCCTGACTTTC.

This clonotype was seen many times. This rearrangement joins TRBV7-2 to TRBJ2-5, with unresolved D. The CDR3 totals 13 residues. Trimming left V 7 bases short and J 1 base short, with 10 bases between. In germline, CDR1 is SGHTA, CDR2 FQGNSA. Here the CDR3 DNA reads TGTGCCAGCAACCTAATACGCCAAGAGACCCAGTACTTC. It translates to CASNLIRQETQYF.

This clonotype came up many times. The chain uses TRBV18 and TRBJ2-2; D uncertain. Germline V gives CDR1 KGHSH, CDR2 LQKENI. Trimming left V 0 bases short and J 8 bases short, with 4 bases between. The CDR3 is made up of 12 amino acids. CDR3 loop: CASSPPKGELFF. As DNA, the CDR3 is TGTGCCAGCTCACCACCTAAGGGGGAGCTGTTTTTT.

This clonotype was counted at least ten times. The CDR3 sequence is CASSMREAGNTIYF. The DNA for the CDR3 is TGTGCCAGTAGTATGCGGGAAGCTGGAAACACCATATATTTT. The rearrangement links TRBV19 to TRBJ1-3; D unclear. CDR3 size: 14 residues. Germline V gene data show CDR1 as LNHDA and CDR2 as SQIVND (reference sequence). Trimming pared 3 bases from V and 2 bases from J, leaving 8 bases between.

This clonotype showed up many times. The chain is built from TRBV9 and TRBJ1-1, with 7 bases fitting TRBD1. This CDR3 spans 14 amino acids. CDR1 is SGDLS, CDR2 YYNGEE, per germline. The V and J ends lost 1 base and 4 bases, in that order; junction bases with no gene match: 4. In DNA, the CDR3 is TGTGCCAGCAGCGTAACAGGGGTGGGCACTGAAGCTTTCTTT. Protein sequence: CASSVTGVGTEAFF.

This clonotype was observed a handful of times. The chain couples TRBV29-1 to TRBJ2-3; TRBD1 might be the D (6 bases). This CDR3 has 12 amino acids. From germline, CDR1 is SQVTM and CDR2 ANQGSEA. Trimming took off 6 bases at V and 4 bases at J, with 11 bases between the two ends. In DNA, the CDR3 is TGCAGCGTCAACAGGGACCCAGATACGCAGTATTTT. It translates to CSVNRDPDTQYF.

This clonotype was seen repeatedly, ten times or more. V and J are TRBV12-3 or TRBV12-4 and TRBJ1-1; 7 nucleotides line up with TRBD1. This CDR3 has 14 residues. With V trimmed by 6 bases and J by 1 base, 5 bases remained unmatched. DNA for the CDR3: TGTGCCAGCAGCTGGGACAGAAGGAACACTGAAGCTTTCTTT. Translated: CASSWDRRNTEAFF.